This T cell receptor (beta chain) originates from a study of CD8 T cells in ankylosing spondylitis. TCRdb redid the calling of the 5' RACE reads with MiXCR, one entry per CDR3 protein. Of nearly 350,000 distinct CDR3 sequences listed, roughly 14% were seen once; the top ten hold around 0.99%. The sample holds many counts of this clonotype. Sequencing used blood, either unsorted or a sorted T cell fraction (not recorded which). The sequence came from a male donor with ankylosing spondylitis or in good health (not recorded which).

CDR3 in amino acids: CSVLRTGSYEQYF. Here the CDR3 DNA reads TGCAGCGTCCTAAGGACGGGCTCCTACGAGCAGTACTTC. V and J are TRBV29-1 and TRBJ2-7; D gene uncertain. The CDR3 is made up of 13 amino acids. CDR1 and CDR2 from the germline V gene are SQVTM and ANQGSEA. Trimming removed 6 bases from V and 0 bases from J, with 12 bases in between.